This T cell receptor beta chain was profiled in a study of CD8+CD57+ T cells in acquired aplastic anemia. On the study more broadly: Each DNA sample taken from sorted CD4+ and CD8+ cells came to about 3.4 ug on average. Study outcomes and limitations: Any difference that existed in CD8+ Simpson's diversity between patients and controls was not significant. Overlap between patients and controls comprised 25 to 35 CD8+ CDR3 sequences.

Sequenced patients had shown CD8+CD57+ cell expansion by flow cytometry. This clonotype was observed many times. The antigen is not known. The study profiled TCR beta VDJ and CDR3 using genomic DNA as template. TCRdb used MiXCR to reprocess the reads, holding one entry per CDR3 protein. The sample consists of 150,000 to 200,000 distinct CDR3 sequences, around 50% of them appearing once. Per germline, CDR1 SGHTA and CDR2 FQGNSA. V was trimmed by 6 bases and J by 5 bases, leaving 10 bases between them. This CDR3 has 12 amino acids. The source material was sorted CD4+, CD8+, or CD8+CD57+ T cells (not recorded which) from PBMCs. The chain joins TRBV7-2 to TRBJ1-2; no clear D. The receptor comes from a human donor with aplastic anemia. The CDR3 loop is CASRGDLYGYTF. The CDR3 bases are TGTGCCAGCAGGGGAGACTTGTATGGCTACACCTTC.